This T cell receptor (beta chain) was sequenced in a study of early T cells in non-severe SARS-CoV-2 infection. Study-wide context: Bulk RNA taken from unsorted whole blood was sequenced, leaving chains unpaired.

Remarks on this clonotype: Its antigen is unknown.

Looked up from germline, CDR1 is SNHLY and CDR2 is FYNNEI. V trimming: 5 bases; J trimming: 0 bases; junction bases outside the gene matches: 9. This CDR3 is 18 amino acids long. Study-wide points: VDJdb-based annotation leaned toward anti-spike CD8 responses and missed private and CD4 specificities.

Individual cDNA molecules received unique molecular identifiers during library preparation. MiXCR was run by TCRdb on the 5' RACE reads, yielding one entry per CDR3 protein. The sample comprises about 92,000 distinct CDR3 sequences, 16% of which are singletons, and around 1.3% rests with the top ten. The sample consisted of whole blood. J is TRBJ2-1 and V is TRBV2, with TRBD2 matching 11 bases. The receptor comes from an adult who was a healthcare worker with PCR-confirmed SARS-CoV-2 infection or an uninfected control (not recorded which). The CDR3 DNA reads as TGTGCCAGCAGTACCGGGACTAGCGGAGGGGGCTCCTACAATGAGCAGTTCTTC. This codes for CASSTGTSGGGSYNEQFF.